One sample yielded the 2 T cell receptor beta chains listed below, sequenced in a study of early T cells in non-severe SARS-CoV-2 infection. TCRdb reanalysed the 5' RACE reads using MiXCR and keeps one entry per CDR3 protein. The table records about 80,000 distinct CDR3 sequences, 9.5% to 13% of them present only once. The specimen was whole blood. These receptors all stem from an adult who was a healthcare worker with PCR-confirmed SARS-CoV-2 infection or an uninfected control (not recorded which).

This rearrangement joins TRBV6-6 to TRBJ2-4; D might be TRBD1 (6 bases). V shed 2 bases and J shed 15 bases, with 11 bases lying between them. The germline V gene encodes CDR1 MNHNY and CDR2 SVGAGI (reference sequence). The CDR3 has 11 amino acids. The CDR3 bases are TGTGCCAGCAGTTACGGGGACACAGGGTACTTC. This gives the protein CASSYGDTGYF.

This chain links TRBV28 with TRBJ1-5, with D possibly being TRBD1 (6 bases). V was pared by 5 bases and J by 5 bases, with 22 bases between. The CDR3 runs 17 residues. Looked up from germline, CDR1 is MDHEN and CDR2 is SYDVKM. The CDR3 sequence is CASSDRSGLWGHQPQHF. The DNA of the CDR3 is TGTGCCAGCAGTGACAGGTCAGGGCTTTGGGGGCATCAGCCCCAGCATTTT.